The 4 T cell receptor beta chains reported below all come from one sample, sequenced in a study of blood T cell repertoires in COVID-19 (TCRdb year 2020). The library was made by the immunoSEQ multiplex PCR assay. TCRdb carries this immuneACCESS record with in-frame sequences only. Its versions omit some clonotypes, under half of them owing to an unresolved V gene in the studies checked, with the rest unexplained. Within this sample are 200,000 to 300,000 clones, with 82% of them counted one time only. The ten largest clones take up around 3.3% of the sample. The specimen was peripheral blood. The receptors were gathered from a woman in her late teens or twenties with acute or convalescent COVID-19.

This clone was recorded once. This chain links TRBV28 with TRBJ1-4; 9 bases agree with TRBD1. This CDR3 comprises 14 residues. Germline assignment: CDR1 MDHEN and CDR2 SYDVKM. V was clipped by 5 bases and J by 8 bases; unmatched bases: 6. Written as DNA, the CDR3 is TGTGCCAGCAGTCCGACAGGGGGGCGAGAAAAACTGTTTTTT. It yields the protein CASSPTGGREKLFF.

This rearrangement joins TRBV28 to TRBJ1-4, with 8 bases identical to TRBD1. With V trimmed by 7 bases and J by 8 bases, 9 bases remained unmatched. The length of the CDR3 is 14 residues. CDR1 is MDHEN, CDR2 SYDVKM, per germline. CDR3 region: CASTAGGWKEKLFF. Here the CDR3 DNA reads TGTGCCAGCACCGCAGGGGGCTGGAAAGAAAAACTGTTTTTT. The full variable domain, rest sourced from reference TRBV28 and TRBJ1-4, is DVKVTQSSRYLVKRTGEKVFLECVQDMDHENMFWYRQDPGLGLRLIYFSYDVKMKEKGDIPEGYSVSREKKERFSLILESASTNQTSMYLCASTAGGWKEKLFFGSGTQLSVL.

This clone has just a few counts. The chain has TRBV5-1 and TRBJ1-1; D gene uncertain. V dropped 0 bases and J dropped 4 bases, with 7 bases sitting between them. The CDR3 runs to 13 residues. Germline V gives CDR1 SGHRS, CDR2 YFSETQ. CDR3 nucleotides: TGCGCCAGCAGCTTGGGAATCAGCACTGAAGCTTTCTTT. It translates to CASSLGISTEAFF. Filled out from reference TRBV5-1 and TRBJ1-1, the complete variable domain reads KAGVTQTPRYLIKTRGQQVTLSCSPISGHRSVSWYQQTPGQGLQFLFEYFSETQRNKGNFPGRFSGRQFSNSRSEMNVSTLELGDSALYLCASSLGISTEAFFGQGTRLTVV.

The chain is built from TRBV5-1 and TRBJ1-2; 7 positions agree with TRBD1. This CDR3 region has 15 residues. CDR1 is SGHRS, CDR2 YFSETQ, per germline. Trimming took 4 bases from V and 7 from J; bases not matched to a gene: 13. The CDR3 DNA reads TGCGCCAGCAGCCCACCGGAGAGGGGGCTCGTTGGCTACACCTTC. It yields the protein CASSPPERGLVGYTF.